Presented here are 12 T cell receptor beta chains from one specimen sequenced in a study of human T cells and chemical hapten exposure. Time point here: patch test 3, about 24 weeks after DPC sensitization. Treatment described: therapeutic diphenylcyclopropenone sensitization with weekly scalp DPC. A single record per CDR3 protein comes from TCRdb applying MiXCR to the RACE reads. The repertoire holds about 52,000 distinct CDR3 sequences, with 9.9% as singletons. The material sequenced was whole blood, taken in connection with sensitization to the hapten diphenylcyclopropenone (DPC). The origin of the receptors is a middle-aged woman with alopecia areata. Some clones in this sample may be carry-over from other donors' samples.

There are a few counts of this clonotype. The rearrangement links TRBV29-1 to TRBJ2-5, with 8 bases that match TRBD1. V trimming: 5 bases; J trimming: 5 bases; junction bases outside the gene matches: 4. The CDR3 runs 12 residues. CDR1 is SQVTM, CDR2 ANQGSEA, per germline. Written as DNA, the CDR3 is TGCAGCGTTTCCCAGGGGGCTGAGACCCAGTACTTC. Its protein product is CSVSQGAETQYF.

This clonotype occurred a few times. The chain recombines TRBV9 with TRBJ2-2; no definite D call. Germline lookup yields CDR1 SGDLS and CDR2 YYNGEE. Trimming pared 0 bases from V and 6 bases from J, leaving 18 bases between. The CDR3 length is 17 residues. The CDR3 sequence is CASSVGDARLVSGELFF. CDR3 nucleotide sequence: TGTGCCAGCAGCGTAGGAGATGCTAGGCTTGTATCCGGGGAGCTGTTTTTT.

This clonotype was counted at least ten times. The CDR3: CASSLDRAAGELFF. The CDR3 bases are TGTGCCAGCAGCTTGGACAGGGCGGCCGGGGAGCTGTTTTTT. This chain links TRBV5-6 with TRBJ2-2; D is perhaps TRBD1 (6 bases). This CDR3 comprises 14 residues. Germline V gives CDR1 SGHDT, CDR2 YYEEEE. V lost 0 bases and J lost 6, with 9 bases in between.

The chain is built from TRBV7-2 and TRBJ2-5, with D perhaps matching TRBD2 (6 bases). CDR3 length equals 16 residues. The V and J ends lost 4 bases and 2 bases respectively, with 17 bases between them. Germline lookup yields CDR1 SGHTA and CDR2 FQGNSA. CDR3 residues: CASSSTAPTRQETQYF. As DNA, the CDR3 is TGTGCCAGCAGCTCAACCGCTCCGACTAGACAAGAGACCCAGTACTTC.

The sample holds a few counts of this clonotype. The rearrangement joins TRBV12-3 or TRBV12-4 to TRBJ1-2; no definite D call. Trimming removed 3 bases at V and 7 bases at J, with 15 bases between. CDR3 length: 14 amino acids. In nucleotides, the CDR3 is TGTGCCAGCAGTTTGAAGTTAGGCAGGAGTGGCTACACCTTC. Amino acids: CASSLKLGRSGYTF.

Many counts were recorded for this clonotype. This chain uses TRBV7-9 with TRBJ1-5; 7 positions match TRBD1. Germline V gives CDR1 SEHNR, CDR2 FQNEAQ (reference sequence). V shed 5 bases, J shed 2 bases, and the junction held 9 bases outside the gene matches. The CDR3 runs to 16 residues. In DNA, the CDR3 is TGTGCCAGCAGCCTTCGAACCCAGGGGGGCAATCAGCCCCAGCATTTT. Amino acids: CASSLRTQGGNQPQHF.

Here the CDR3 reads CASSPGSSGTDTQYF. In DNA form, the CDR3 reads TGTGCCAGCAGTCCGGGGTCCTCGGGCACAGATACGCAGTATTTT. The gene calls are TRBV3-1 and TRBJ2-3, with D possibly being TRBD2 (5 bases). CDR1 and CDR2 from the germline V gene are LGHDT and YNNKEL (reference sequence). V was clipped by 6 bases and J by 1 base, with 14 bases between them. The CDR3 runs to 15 residues.

The rearrangement links TRBV18 to TRBJ1-5, with D possibly being TRBD1 (5 bases). V was shortened by 0 bases and J by 2 bases, with 11 bases between the two germline ends. The germline V gene encodes CDR1 KGHSH and CDR2 LQKENI. The CDR3 contains 16 residues. The CDR3 coding sequence is TGTGCCAGCTCACCACCGGGGGGATCGGGCAATCAGCCCCAGCATTTT. This gives the protein CASSPPGGSGNQPQHF.

This clonotype was counted only a few times. The chain uses TRBV4-2 and TRBJ2-5, with no clear D. The germline CDR1 and CDR2 sequences are LGHNA and YNFKEQ. The CDR3 length is 12 residues. Trimming removed 2 bases at V and 4 bases at J, with 5 bases between. CDR3 coding DNA: TGTGCCAGCAGCCAACCGGGAGAGACCCAGTACTTC. Translated, it gives CASSQPGETQYF.

This clonotype was recorded a few times. This rearrangement joins TRBV4-1 to TRBJ1-4; possible D gene TRBD1, 5 bases. CDR1 and CDR2 from the germline V gene are MGHRA and YSYEKL. This CDR3 has 17 amino acids. V was pared by 5 bases and J by 4 bases, with 20 bases between. CDR3 loop: CASSFRDLSTYNEKLFF. CDR3 nucleotides: TGCGCCAGCAGCTTCAGGGACCTCTCCACGTATAATGAAAAACTGTTTTTT.

In this sample, this clonotype turned up many times. The chain is built from TRBV25-1 and TRBJ1-6; maybe TRBD1 (6 bases). V was trimmed by 2 bases and J by 10 bases, leaving 15 bases between them. CDR3 length: 15 residues. CDR1 MGHDK and CDR2 SYGVNS come from the germline V gene. CDR3 protein: CASSETGSGGSPLHF. As DNA, the CDR3 is TGTGCCAGCAGTGAAACGGGCTCCGGGGGCTCACCCCTCCACTTT.

This clonotype appeared many times. The genes are TRBV6-6 and TRBJ1-1; unclear D gene. Germline CDR1 is MNHNY and CDR2 is SVGAGI (reference sequence). Deletions cut 0 bases from V and 7 bases from J, with 6 bases between. This CDR3 spans 12 amino acids. Here the CDR3 DNA reads TGTGCCAGCAGTTACTCCCCAGATGAAGCTTTCTTT. Amino acid sequence: CASSYSPDEAFF.